This T cell receptor beta chain was recorded in a study of Ad26.COV2.S vaccination and SARS-CoV-2 variants (dated by TCRdb to the early 2020s). Some background on the complete study: Donors in the vaccine arm were drawn from COV1001, a multicentre, randomized, double-blind, placebo-controlled phase I-IIa trial testing Ad26.COV2.S in healthy adults. Investigators remained blinded to trial group allocation during experiments and outcome assessment. A total of approximately 30 samples were included in the TCR-sequenced set, comprising around 19 Ad26.COV2.S vaccine recipients, 5 placebo recipients and 8 SARS-CoV-2 convalescent individuals. Sequencing of the TCRbeta repertoire served to evaluate the specificity and breadth of SARS-CoV-2-reactive T cell receptors following Ad26.COV2.S vaccination. Ad26.COV2.S was administered intramuscularly at a dose of 5x10^10 or 1x10^11 viral particles, either as one shot or as two shots given 56 days apart. Trial participants were randomized into five groups of five: low-dose or high-dose Ad26.COV2.S given once or twice, or placebo on both occasions. The paper's findings and limits, for the study overall: Substantial breadth of spike-specific CD8+ and CD4+ T cell responses was reported after vaccination. Non-spike TCR breadth was comparable between vaccine and placebo recipients, consistent with the vaccine containing only spike. Compared with placebo recipients, Ad26.COV2.S recipients showed higher spike-specific TCR breadth (P = 0.0014). The authors noted that total T cell responses may have been underestimated by the TCR breadth and depth analyses. Comparing responses between vaccine doses or regimens was not something the study was powered to do.

Its CDR3 holds 13 amino acids, cysteine through phenylalanine. Just CDR3 DNA is preserved here, 39 bases in frame from base 1. According to the germline V gene (reference sequence), CDR1 reads LNHDA and CDR2 reads SQIVND. At the junction V is shortened by 4 bases and J by 5 bases, with 11 bases in between. According to the study, the label for this sample's treatment or condition signals: around 19 received Ad26.COV2.S at low or high dose, single or two shots; several received placebo; per-sample allocation not given. For vaccine and placebo recipients, repertoires were sequenced using samples collected on day 63 after the first injection. In Cohort 1b, about 25 adults aged 18-55 years were enrolled at a single site in Boston, USA, between 29 July and 7 August 2020. Ad26.COV2.S was a replication-incompetent adenovirus type 26 vector that expressed a prefusion-stabilized SARS-CoV-2 spike protein derived from the original Wuhan strain.

TCRbeta CDR3 regions were sequenced with the immunoSEQ Assay. After extraction, genomic DNA underwent amplification by bias-controlled multiplex PCR, followed by high-throughput sequencing. On the authors' methods: Collapsing and filtering of sequences were performed to quantify the absolute abundance of each unique TCRbeta CDR3 region. Usable DNA was measured by amplifying reference genes present in all nucleated cells, and TCRbeta template counts were normalized to that usable DNA to estimate T cell fraction. Repertoire TCRs were annotated as SARS-CoV-2-specific by exact matching of V gene, CDR3 amino acid sequence and J gene to a known reactive TCR set. MIRA supplied the reference SARS-CoV-2 TCR set, which was filtered for enrichment in COVID-19-positive ImmuneCODE repertoires so that public or cross-reactive TCRs were removed. Drawing on the MIRA antigens, annotated TCRs were analysed further at the level of specific ORF or position within ORF. Depth was the summed frequency of annotated unique rearrangements, while breadth was defined as annotated unique rearrangements over total unique productive rearrangements. Two-sided Wilcoxon rank-sum tests were applied when comparing TCR breadth between groups. TCRdb's version of the immuneACCESS table is confined to in-frame rearrangements and falls short of the full clone set. An unresolved V gene accounts for under half of the shortfall where checked; the remainder is of unknown origin. For V, J and clone size, that table is used; D and trimming come from the DNA. The sample table lists hundreds of thousands of clones, approximately 87% of them with a count of one. The ten top clones hold over 2.5% of the sample.

In the case of this clone: Its antigen is currently not known. Qualities for individual bases were not recorded, and no much larger clone is one base off.

This clonotype was obtained from a person aged 18 to 59 who received the Ad26.COV2.S COVID-19 vaccine or a placebo. The sample was peripheral blood, taken in a trial of Ad26.COV2.S vaccine versus placebo. This chain joins TRBV19 to TRBJ1-2, with a weak D call of TRBD1 (5 bases match). The base sequence is TGTGCCAGTAGTAGTACAGGAAATTATGGCTACACCTTC. The resulting protein is CASSSTGNYGYTF.